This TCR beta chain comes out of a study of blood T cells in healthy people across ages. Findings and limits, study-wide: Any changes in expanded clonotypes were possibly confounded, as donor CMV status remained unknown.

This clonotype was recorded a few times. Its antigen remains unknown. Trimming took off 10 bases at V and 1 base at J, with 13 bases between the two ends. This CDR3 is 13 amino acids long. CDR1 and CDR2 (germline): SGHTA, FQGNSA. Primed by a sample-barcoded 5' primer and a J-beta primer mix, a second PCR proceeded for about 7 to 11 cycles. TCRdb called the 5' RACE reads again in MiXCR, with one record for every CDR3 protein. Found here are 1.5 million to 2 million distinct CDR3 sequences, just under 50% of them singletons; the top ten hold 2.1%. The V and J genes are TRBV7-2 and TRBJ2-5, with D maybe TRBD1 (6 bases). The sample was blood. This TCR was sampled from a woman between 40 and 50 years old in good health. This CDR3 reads CATMNRVQETQYF. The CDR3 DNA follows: TGTGCCACCATGAACAGGGTCCAAGAGACCCAGTACTTC.